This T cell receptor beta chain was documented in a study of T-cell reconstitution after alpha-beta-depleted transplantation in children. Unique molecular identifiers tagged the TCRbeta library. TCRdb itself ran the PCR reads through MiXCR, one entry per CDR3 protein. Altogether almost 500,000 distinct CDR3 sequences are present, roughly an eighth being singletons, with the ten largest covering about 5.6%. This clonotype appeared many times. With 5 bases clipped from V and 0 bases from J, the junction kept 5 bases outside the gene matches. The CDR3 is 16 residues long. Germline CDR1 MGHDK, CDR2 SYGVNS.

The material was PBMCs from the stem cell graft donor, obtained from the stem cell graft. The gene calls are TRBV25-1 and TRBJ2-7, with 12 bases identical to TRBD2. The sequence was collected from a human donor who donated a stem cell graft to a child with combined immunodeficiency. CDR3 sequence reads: CASSLTSGGSSYEQYF. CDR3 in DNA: TGTGCCAGCAGTCTAACTAGCGGGGGGAGCTCCTACGAGCAGTACTTC.